The clone carrying this TCR beta chain is medium-sized (0.01 to 0.1%). The antigen is not known. Study-wide findings and caveats: Greatest tumor Treg TCR overlap was with tumor naive CD4+ cells. In terms of TCR gene usage, tumor memory CD4+ T cells clustered together with blood and lymph node memory CD4+ cells, as well as with lymph node naive CD4+ cells. The larger-cohort validation was restricted to a single TCR beta V-J rearrangement rather than whole repertoires.

Purified naive CD4+ T cells were depleted of CD25+ Tregs. In TCRdb, the 5' RACE reads were re-called with MiXCR into one record per CDR3 protein. The sample includes some 62,000 distinct CDR3 sequences, about 31% of them seen just once. Germline lookup yields CDR1 SGHRS and CDR2 YFSETQ. The J segment lost 0 bases and the V segment lost 5 bases, leaving 6 bases of the junction unmatched. The CDR3 is 15 residues long. The sequence came from a female donor with breast cancer. The source material was tumor-infiltrating naive CD4+ T cells sorted from the breast tumor. Documented subset: naive CD4+ T cells, CD4+CD45RA+CD25-. The rearrangement joins TRBV5-1 to TRBJ2-3; 7 nucleotides line up with TRBD1. CDR3 sequence reads: CASRPEGASTDTQYF. The CDR3, as DNA: TGCGCCAGCAGACCCGAGGGGGCCAGCACAGATACGCAGTATTTT.